This T cell receptor (beta chain) originates from a study of blood T cells in healthy people across ages. At the level of the study: Capturing about one barcoded beta molecule per two T cells was achieved by template switching.

V shed 4 bases and J shed 6 bases, with 15 bases lying between them. CDR3 length: 14 amino acids. CDR1 and CDR2 (germline): SGDLS, YYNGEE. Regarding this clonotype: The antigen is undetermined.

Per-sample yields of isolated PBMCs were at least 6.5 million. Findings and caveats of the study: Whereas aged donors had fewer naive CD4+ cells, long-lived donors had more of them and higher diversity.

With a J-beta primer mix and a sample-barcoded 5' primer, a second PCR ran about 7 to 12 cycles. A 12-random-nucleotide template-switch adaptor tagged each cDNA molecule. TCRdb processed the 5' RACE reads anew with MiXCR; each CDR3 protein has one entry. The table shows some 730,000 distinct CDR3 sequences, with about 24% occurring only once. The chain combines TRBV9 with TRBJ2-3; D is undetermined. The sequenced sample was blood. The TCR originated in a man in his 70s in good health. The CDR3 spells CASSLGRMSDTQYF. The DNA for the CDR3 is TGTGCCAGCAGCCTCGGACGGATGAGCGATACGCAGTATTTT.